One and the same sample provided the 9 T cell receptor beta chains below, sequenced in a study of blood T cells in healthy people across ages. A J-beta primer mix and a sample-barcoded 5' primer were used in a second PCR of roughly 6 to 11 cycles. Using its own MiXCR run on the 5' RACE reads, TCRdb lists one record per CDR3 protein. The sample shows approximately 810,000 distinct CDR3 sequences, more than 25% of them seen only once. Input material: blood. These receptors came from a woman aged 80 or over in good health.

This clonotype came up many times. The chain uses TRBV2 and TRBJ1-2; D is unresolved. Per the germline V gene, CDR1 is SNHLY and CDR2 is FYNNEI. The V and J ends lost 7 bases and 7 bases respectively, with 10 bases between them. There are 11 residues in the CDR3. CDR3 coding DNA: TGTGCCAGCACTGTGCTTGGTGGCTACACCTTC. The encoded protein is CASTVLGGYTF.

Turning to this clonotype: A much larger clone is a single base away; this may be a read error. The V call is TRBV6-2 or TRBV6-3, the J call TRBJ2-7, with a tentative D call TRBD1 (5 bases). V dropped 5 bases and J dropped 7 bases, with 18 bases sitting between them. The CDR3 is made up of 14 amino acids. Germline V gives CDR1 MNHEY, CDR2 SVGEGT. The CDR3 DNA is TGTGCCAGCAGTCATACCTCGACAGTCGGTGAGCAGTACTTC. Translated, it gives CASSHTSTVGEQYF.

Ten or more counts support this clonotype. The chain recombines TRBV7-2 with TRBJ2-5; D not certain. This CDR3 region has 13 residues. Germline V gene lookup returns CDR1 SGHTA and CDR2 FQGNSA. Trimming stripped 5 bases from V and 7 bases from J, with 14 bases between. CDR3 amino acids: CASSPPPRGTQYF. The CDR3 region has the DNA TGTGCCAGCAGCCCCCCTCCCCGTGGGACCCAGTACTTC. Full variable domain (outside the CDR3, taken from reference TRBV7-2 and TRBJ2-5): GAGVSQSPSNKVTEKGKDVELRCDPISGHTALYWYRQSLGQGLEFLIYFQGNSAPDKSGLPSDRFSAERTGGSVSTLTIQRTQQEDSAVYLCASSPPPRGTQYFGPGTRLLVL.

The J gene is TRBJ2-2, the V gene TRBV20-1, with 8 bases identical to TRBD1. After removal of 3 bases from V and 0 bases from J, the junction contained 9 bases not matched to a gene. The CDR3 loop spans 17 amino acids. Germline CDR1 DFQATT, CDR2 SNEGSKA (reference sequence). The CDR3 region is CSARRDRTASNTGELFF. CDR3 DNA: TGCAGTGCTAGGCGGGACAGGACCGCTTCGAACACCGGGGAGCTGTTTTTT.

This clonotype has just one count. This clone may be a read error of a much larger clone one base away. CDR3 in DNA: TGTGCCAGCAGCATCCGATCTAGCAGGGGTGGCGAGCAGTACTTC. It specifies CASSIRSSRGGEQYF. The J gene is TRBJ2-7, the V gene TRBV9, with a weak D call TRBD1 (6 bases). The V end lost 4 bases, the J end lost 6 bases, and 20 bases lay between the germline ends. The germline gives CDR1 SGDLS, CDR2 YYNGEE. There are 15 residues in the CDR3.

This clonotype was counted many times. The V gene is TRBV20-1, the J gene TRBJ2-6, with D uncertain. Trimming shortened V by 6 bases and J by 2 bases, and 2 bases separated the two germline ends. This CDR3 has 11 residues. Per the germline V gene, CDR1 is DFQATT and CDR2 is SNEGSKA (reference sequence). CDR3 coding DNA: TGCAGTGCCACTGGGGCCAACGTCCTGACTTTC. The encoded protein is CSATGANVLTF.

CDR3 in amino acids: CASSFRWVGADTQYF. In DNA, the CDR3 is TGTGCCAGCAGTTTCAGGTGGGTGGGGGCAGATACGCAGTATTTT. This chain uses TRBV12-3 or TRBV12-4 with TRBJ2-3; D tentatively fits TRBD1 or TRBD2 (5 bases each). Trimming stripped 3 bases from V and 4 bases from J, with 14 bases between. The CDR3 runs to 15 residues.

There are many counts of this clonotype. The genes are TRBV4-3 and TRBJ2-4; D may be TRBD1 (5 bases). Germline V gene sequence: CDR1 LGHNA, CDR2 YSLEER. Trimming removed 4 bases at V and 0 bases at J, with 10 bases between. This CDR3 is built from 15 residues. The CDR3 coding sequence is TGCGCCAGCAGCCCGACAGAGCTAGCCAAAAACATTCAGTACTTC. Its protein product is CASSPTELAKNIQYF.

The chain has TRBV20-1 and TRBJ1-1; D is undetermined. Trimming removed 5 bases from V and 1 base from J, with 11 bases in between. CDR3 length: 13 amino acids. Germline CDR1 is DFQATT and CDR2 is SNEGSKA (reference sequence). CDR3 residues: CSAPQRPNTEAFF. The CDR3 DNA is TGCAGTGCTCCTCAAAGGCCGAACACTGAAGCTTTCTTT.